The 17 T cell receptor beta chains below come from one sample, sequenced in a study of type 1 regulatory T cells. No antigens are known for them. TCRdb ran MiXCR on the reads and lists one entry per CDR3 protein. The repertoire holds fewer than 70,000 distinct CDR3 sequences, around 63% seen once, with 7.6% in the top ten. The sample consisted of cultured T cells, either the whole culture or a sorted T cell fraction (not recorded which). Regarding subset: Tr1-enriched cell product generated in vitro against host alloantigens. The receptors originated from a human donor in good health.

The V gene is TRBV7-9, the J gene TRBJ2-7, with TRBD1 matching 9 bases. The CDR3 has 15 residues. The V gene's germline CDR1 is SEHNR and CDR2 FQNEAQ (reference sequence). V lost 4 bases and J lost 6; bases outside the gene matches: 10. The CDR3 region is CASSSGQGRAAEQYF. CDR3 DNA: TGTGCCAGCAGCTCAGGACAGGGGAGGGCCGCCGAGCAGTACTTC.

This rearrangement joins TRBV4-1 to TRBJ2-3; 10 bases map to TRBD1. This CDR3 has 17 amino acids. Losses at the gene ends were 3 bases for V and 6 bases for J; bases not matched to a gene: 12. The germline CDR1 and CDR2 sequences are MGHRA and YSYEKL. In nucleotides, the CDR3 is TGCGCCAGCAGCCAGGCCCCGACAGGGGGCCAAGGGGATACGCAGTATTTT. Translated: CASSQAPTGGQGDTQYF.

DNA for the CDR3: TGTGCCAGCAGCCAAGAGTCAGGGTCTTATGGCTACACCTTC. This sequence encodes CASSQESGSYGYTF. The chain couples TRBV3-1 to TRBJ1-2, with a possible D match to TRBD1 (5 bases). The germline V gene encodes CDR1 LGHDT and CDR2 YNNKEL (reference sequence). Deletions cut 0 bases from V and 5 bases from J, with 10 bases between. The CDR3 covers 14 residues.

This chain joins TRBV5-6 and TRBJ2-5, with D hard to call. The germline CDR1 and CDR2 sequences are SGHDT and YYEEEE. This CDR3 has 16 amino acids. The V and J ends lost 4 bases and 0 bases respectively, with 16 bases between them. The DNA of the CDR3 is TGTGCCAGCAGCCAACCAGGACCTCAGTACCAAGAGACCCAGTACTTC. Translation: CASSQPGPQYQETQYF.

This rearrangement joins TRBV7-9 to TRBJ2-7; a possible D gene is TRBD1 (8 bases). The CDR3 has 17 residues. V shed 2 bases and J shed 2 bases, with 19 bases lying between them. Germline-derived CDR1 and CDR2 are SEHNR and FQNEAQ (reference sequence). The CDR3, as DNA: TGTGCCAGCAGCTTAAGCGCCGGCGGGGGACAGGCCTACGAGCAGTACTTC. It yields the protein CASSLSAGGGQAYEQYF.

This sequence joins TRBV15 and TRBJ2-4, with TRBD2 matching 9 bases. Germline V lookup: CDR1 LNHNV, CDR2 YYDKDF (reference sequence). CDR3 length: 15 residues. J was trimmed by 10 bases and V by 0 bases; bases with no gene match: 7. CDR3 coding DNA: TGTGCCACCAGCAGAGATCGGGTAGCGGGAGCAATTCAGTACTTC. Residues: CATSRDRVAGAIQYF.

The gene calls are TRBV6-5 and TRBJ2-3, with 14 bases aligning to TRBD2. This CDR3 region has 12 residues. Trimming took 7 bases from V and 13 from J; bases not matched to a gene: 4. Germline CDR1 and CDR2: MNHEY and SVGAGI. DNA for the CDR3: TGTGCCAGCAAAGGGACTAGCGGGAGCAAGTATTTT. Translated, it gives CASKGTSGSKYF.

This clonotype appeared once. The chain joins TRBV19 to TRBJ1-2; tentative D call: TRBD1 (6 bases). The CDR3 is made up of 13 amino acids. CDR1 and CDR2 (germline): LNHDA, SQIVND (reference sequence). Trimming stripped 9 bases from V and 8 bases from J, with 19 bases between. In DNA form, the CDR3 reads TGTGCCAGCCACAGGGTTCCAATGGGGGGCTACACCTTC. Translated, it gives CASHRVPMGGYTF.

The V gene is TRBV27, the J gene TRBJ2-1; perhaps TRBD2 as D (6 bases). The germline V gene has CDR1 MNHEY and CDR2 SMNVEV (reference sequence). The CDR3 is 15 amino acids. V lost 6 bases, J lost 0 bases, and 12 bases lay in between. Here the CDR3 reads CASRPSGRSYNEQFF. The CDR3 bases are TGTGCCAGCAGACCAAGCGGGCGCTCCTACAATGAGCAGTTCTTC.

The chain employs TRBV7-8 and TRBJ1-1; the D gene is possibly TRBD1 (6 bases). Germline CDR1 reads SGHVS; CDR2 reads FQNEAQ. The CDR3 totals 14 residues. Trimming left V 5 bases short and J 1 base short, with 11 bases between. The DNA for the CDR3 is TGTGCCAGCAGCCCGGGACATCGGAACACTGAAGCTTTCTTT. Translation gives CASSPGHRNTEAFF.

This chain links TRBV7-2 with TRBJ2-7; 11 bases map to TRBD1. CDR3 length: 15 amino acids. Germline V gene data show CDR1 as SGHTA and CDR2 as FQGNSA. V dropped 4 bases and J dropped 3; count of bases not matched to a gene: 5. CDR3 in DNA: TGTGCCAGCAGCTCCCCCGGGACAGGGGGCTACGAGCAGTACTTC. Translating it yields CASSSPGTGGYEQYF. Filled out from reference TRBV7-2 and TRBJ2-7, the complete variable domain reads GAGVSQSPSNKVTEKGKDVELRCDPISGHTALYWYRQSLGQGLEFLIYFQGNSAPDKSGLPSDRFSAERTGGSVSTLTIQRTQQEDSAVYLCASSSPGTGGYEQYFGPGTRLTVT.

This sequence joins TRBV5-4 and TRBJ2-5; the match to TRBD2 covers 9 bases. From germline, CDR1 is SGHNT and CDR2 YYREEE (reference sequence). The CDR3 spans 16 residues. J lost 2 bases, V lost 2 bases, and 7 bases had no gene match. CDR3 in DNA: TGTGCCAGCAGCTTTGCTCCGCGGGGGGGTCAAGAGACCCAGTACTTC. This encodes CASSFAPRGGQETQYF.

This clonotype occurred a few times. The chain is built from TRBV5-4 and TRBJ2-1; TRBD1 agrees at 12 bases. This CDR3 is built from 15 residues. The V gene end was trimmed by 4 bases and the J gene end by 7 bases; junction bases not matched to a gene: 6. Per germline, CDR1 SGHNT and CDR2 YYREEE (reference sequence). CDR3 coding DNA: TGTGCCAGCAGCATCCGGGACAGGGGGCGAAATGAGCAGTTCTTC. Translated: CASSIRDRGRNEQFF.

The chain carries TRBV6-6 and TRBJ2-2; D gene ambiguous. The CDR3 totals 13 residues. V lost 5 bases and J lost 11, with 15 bases in between. CDR1 and CDR2 (germline): MNHNY, SVGAGI (reference sequence). CDR3 in amino acids: CASSTRAPPELFF. For the CDR3, the DNA is TGTGCCAGCAGTACCCGGGCTCCCCCTGAGCTGTTTTTT.

The V gene is TRBV20-1, the J gene TRBJ2-2; 7 nucleotides agree with TRBD1. Germline lookup yields CDR1 DFQATT and CDR2 SNEGSKA (reference sequence). V lost 6 bases and J lost 4; bases outside the gene matches: 8. The CDR3 covers 14 residues. CDR3 amino acids: CSAPMTGFTGELFF. The CDR3 DNA reads TGCAGTGCGCCTATGACAGGGTTCACCGGGGAGCTGTTTTTT.

This clonotype has more than one count but fewer than ten. The chain employs TRBV11-2 and TRBJ2-3; 7 nucleotides agree with TRBD2. Germline trimming cut 1 base from V and 1 base from J; bases unmatched to any gene: 8. Germline V gene sequence: CDR1 SGHAT, CDR2 FQNNGV. CDR3 length equals 17 residues. The CDR3 nucleotides read TGTGCCAGCAGCTTAGTGGGGGAGGGGACCGGCACAGATACGCAGTATTTT. Its protein product is CASSLVGEGTGTDTQYF.

The rearrangement uses TRBV20-1 and TRBJ2-3; 12 bases line up with TRBD2. CDR1 and CDR2 (germline): DFQATT, SNEGSKA (reference sequence). The CDR3 extends over 18 amino acids. Trimming removed 1 base from V and 0 bases from J; junction bases left unmatched: 8. The CDR3 region is CSARAPPGTSGSTDTQYF. In DNA form, the CDR3 reads TGCAGTGCTAGAGCCCCACCGGGGACTAGCGGGAGCACAGATACGCAGTATTTT.